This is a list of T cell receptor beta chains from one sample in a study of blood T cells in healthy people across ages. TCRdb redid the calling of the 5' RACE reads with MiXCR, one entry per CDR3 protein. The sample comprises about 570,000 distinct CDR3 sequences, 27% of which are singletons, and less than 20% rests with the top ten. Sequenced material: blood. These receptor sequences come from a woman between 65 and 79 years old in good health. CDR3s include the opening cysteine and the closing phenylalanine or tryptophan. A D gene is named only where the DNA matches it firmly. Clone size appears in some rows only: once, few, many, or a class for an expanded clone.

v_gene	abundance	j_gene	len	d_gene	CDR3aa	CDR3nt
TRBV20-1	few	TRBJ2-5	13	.	CSASEEHQETQYF	TGCAGTGCTAGCGAAGAACACCAAGAGACCCAGTACTTC
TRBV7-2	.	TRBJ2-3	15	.	CASSQQAGTTDTQYF	TGTGCCAGCAGCCAACAGGCAGGGACCACAGATACGCAGTATTTT
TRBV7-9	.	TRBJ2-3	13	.	CASSRLGTDTQYF	TGTGCCAGCAGCCGGCTAGGCACAGATACGCAGTATTTT
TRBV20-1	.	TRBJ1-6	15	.	CSAQERGSYNSPLHF	TGCAGTGCGCAGGAACGGGGGTCCTATAATTCACCCCTCCACTTT
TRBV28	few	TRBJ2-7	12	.	CASSAVYYEQYF	TGTGCCAGCAGCGCGGTTTACTACGAGCAGTACTTC
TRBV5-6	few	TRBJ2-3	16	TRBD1	CASSPKGQGSTDTQYF	TGTGCCAGCAGCCCGAAAGGACAGGGGAGCACAGATACGCAGTATTTT
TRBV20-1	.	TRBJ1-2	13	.	CSASSDGNYGYTF	TGCAGTGCGAGCTCGGACGGGAACTATGGCTACACCTTC
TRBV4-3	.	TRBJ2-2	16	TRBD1	CASSQDGQGFSGELFF	TGCGCCAGCAGCCAAGACGGACAGGGGTTCTCCGGGGAGCTGTTTTTT
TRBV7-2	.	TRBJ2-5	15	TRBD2	CASSGLRGARETQHF	TGTGCCAGCAGCGGATTGCGGGGGGCCCGGGAGACCCAGCACTTC
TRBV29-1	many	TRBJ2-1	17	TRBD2	CSVTGGLAGVSYNEQFF	TGCAGCGTTACAGGGGGACTAGCGGGAGTCTCCTACAATGAGCAGTTCTTC
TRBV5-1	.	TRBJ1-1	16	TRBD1	CASSLGQGRVYTEAFF	TGCGCCAGCAGCCTGGGACAGGGGAGGGTGTACACTGAAGCTTTCTTT
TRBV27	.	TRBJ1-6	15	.	CASSSTGHYNSPLHF	TGTGCCAGCAGTTCGACAGGTCACTATAATTCACCCCTCCACTTT